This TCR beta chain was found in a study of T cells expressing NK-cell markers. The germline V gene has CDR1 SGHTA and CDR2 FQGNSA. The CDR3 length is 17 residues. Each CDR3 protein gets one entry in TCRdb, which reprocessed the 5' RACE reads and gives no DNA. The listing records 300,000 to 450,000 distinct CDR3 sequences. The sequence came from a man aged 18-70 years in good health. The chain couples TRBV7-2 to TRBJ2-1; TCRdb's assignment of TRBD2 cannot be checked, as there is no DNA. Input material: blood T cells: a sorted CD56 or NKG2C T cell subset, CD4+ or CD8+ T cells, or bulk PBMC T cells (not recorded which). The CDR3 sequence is CASSLVRGIGSYNEQFF.